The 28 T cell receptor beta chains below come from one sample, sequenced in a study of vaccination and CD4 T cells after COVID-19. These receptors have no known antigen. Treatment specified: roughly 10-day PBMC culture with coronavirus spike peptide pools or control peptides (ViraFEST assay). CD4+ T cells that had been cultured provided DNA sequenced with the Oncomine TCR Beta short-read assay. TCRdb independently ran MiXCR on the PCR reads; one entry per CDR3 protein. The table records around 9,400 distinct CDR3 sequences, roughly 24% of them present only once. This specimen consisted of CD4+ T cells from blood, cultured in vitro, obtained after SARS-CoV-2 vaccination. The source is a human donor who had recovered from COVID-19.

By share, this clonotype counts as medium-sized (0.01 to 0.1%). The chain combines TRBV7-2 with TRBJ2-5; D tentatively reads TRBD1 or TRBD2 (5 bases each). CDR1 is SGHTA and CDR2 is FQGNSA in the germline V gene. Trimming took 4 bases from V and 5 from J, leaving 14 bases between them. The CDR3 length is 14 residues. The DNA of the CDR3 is TGTGCCAGCAGCTCCTCACGGGGCAGGGAGACCCAGTACTTC. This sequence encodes CASSSSRGRETQYF.

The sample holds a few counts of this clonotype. In DNA form, the CDR3 reads TGTGCCAGCAGCTCCCGGGGCGAGGACTACAATGAGCAGTTCTTC. Translating gives CASSSRGEDYNEQFF. The rearrangement joins TRBV11-2 to TRBJ2-1, with D tentatively TRBD1 or TRBD2 (5 bases each). V gave up 4 bases and J gave up 3 bases, with 13 bases separating them. Germline assignment: CDR1 SGHAT and CDR2 FQNNGV. The CDR3 spans 15 residues.

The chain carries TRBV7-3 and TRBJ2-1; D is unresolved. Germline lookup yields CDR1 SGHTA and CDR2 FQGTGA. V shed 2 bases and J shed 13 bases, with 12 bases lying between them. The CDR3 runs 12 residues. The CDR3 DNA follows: TGTGCCAGCAGCTTACGTGGTGGTTTTCAGTTCTTC. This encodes CASSLRGGFQFF.

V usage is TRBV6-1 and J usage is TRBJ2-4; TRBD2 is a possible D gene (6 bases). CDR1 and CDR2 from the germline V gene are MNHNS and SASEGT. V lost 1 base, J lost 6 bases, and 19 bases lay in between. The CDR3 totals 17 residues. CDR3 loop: CASSEGSKGGKRNIQYF. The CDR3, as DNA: TGTGCCAGCAGTGAAGGGTCCAAAGGCGGGAAGAGAAACATTCAGTACTTC.

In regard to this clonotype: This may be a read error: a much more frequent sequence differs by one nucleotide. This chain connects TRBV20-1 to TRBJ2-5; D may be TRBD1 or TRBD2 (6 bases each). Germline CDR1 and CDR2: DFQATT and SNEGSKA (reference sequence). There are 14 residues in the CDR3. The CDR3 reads CSGRRGGGRETQYF. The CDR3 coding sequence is TGCAGTGGTAGACGAGGAGGGGGGCGGGAGACCCAGTACTTC.

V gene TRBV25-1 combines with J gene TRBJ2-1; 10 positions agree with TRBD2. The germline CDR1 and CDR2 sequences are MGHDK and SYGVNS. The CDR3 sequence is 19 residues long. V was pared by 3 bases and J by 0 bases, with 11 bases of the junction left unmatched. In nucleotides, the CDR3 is TGTGCCAGCAGTGATAGGACTAGCGGACTCCGTAGCTCCTACAATGAGCAGTTCTTC. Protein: CASSDRTSGLRSSYNEQFF.

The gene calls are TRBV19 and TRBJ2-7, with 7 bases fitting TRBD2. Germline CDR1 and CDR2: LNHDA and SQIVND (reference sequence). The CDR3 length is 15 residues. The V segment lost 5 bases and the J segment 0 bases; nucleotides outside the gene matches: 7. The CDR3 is CASSRAGVASYEQYF. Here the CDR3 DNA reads TGTGCCAGTAGTCGGGCGGGGGTCGCCTCCTACGAGCAGTACTTC.

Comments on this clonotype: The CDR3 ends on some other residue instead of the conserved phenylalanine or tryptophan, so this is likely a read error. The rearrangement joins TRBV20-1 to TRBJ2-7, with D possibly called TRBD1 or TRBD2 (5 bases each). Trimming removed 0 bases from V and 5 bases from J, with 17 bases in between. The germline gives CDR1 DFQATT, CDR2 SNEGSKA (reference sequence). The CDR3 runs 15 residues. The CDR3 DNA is TGCAGTGCTAGAGAGGGGGATGGGAATGGGCACGAGCAGTACTTA. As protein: CSAREGDGNGHEQYL.

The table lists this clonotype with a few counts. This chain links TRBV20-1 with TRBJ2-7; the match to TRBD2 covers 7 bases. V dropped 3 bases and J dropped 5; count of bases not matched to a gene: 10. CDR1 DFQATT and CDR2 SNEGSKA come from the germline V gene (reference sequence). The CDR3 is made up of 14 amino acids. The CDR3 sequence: CSASRSGTVDEQYF. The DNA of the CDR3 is TGCAGTGCTAGTAGAAGCGGGACGGTCGACGAGCAGTACTTC.

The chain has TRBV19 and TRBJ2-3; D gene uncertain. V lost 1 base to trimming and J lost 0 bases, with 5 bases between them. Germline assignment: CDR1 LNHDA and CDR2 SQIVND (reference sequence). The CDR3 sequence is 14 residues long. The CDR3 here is CASSIAGSTDTQYF. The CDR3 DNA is TGTGCCAGTAGTATAGCCGGGAGCACAGATACGCAGTATTTT.

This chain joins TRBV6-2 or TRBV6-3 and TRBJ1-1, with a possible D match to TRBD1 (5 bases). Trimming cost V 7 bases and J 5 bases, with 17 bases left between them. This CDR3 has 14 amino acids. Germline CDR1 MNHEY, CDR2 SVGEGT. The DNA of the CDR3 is TGTGCCAGCACTACGGCGGGGGAAGGAACTGAAGCTTTCTTT. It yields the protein CASTTAGEGTEAFF.

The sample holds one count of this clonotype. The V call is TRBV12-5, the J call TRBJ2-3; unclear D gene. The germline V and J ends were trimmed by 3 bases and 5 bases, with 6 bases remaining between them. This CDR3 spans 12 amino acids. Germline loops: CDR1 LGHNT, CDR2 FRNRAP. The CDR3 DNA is TGTGCTAGTGGTTTTGCGCTAGATACGCAGTATTTT. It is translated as CASGFALDTQYF. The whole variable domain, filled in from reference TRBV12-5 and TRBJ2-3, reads DARVTQTPRHKVTEMGQEVTMRCQPILGHNTVFWYRQTMMQGLELLAYFRNRAPLDDSGMPKDRFSAEMPDATLATLKIQPSEPRDSAVYFCASGFALDTQYFGPGTRLTVL.

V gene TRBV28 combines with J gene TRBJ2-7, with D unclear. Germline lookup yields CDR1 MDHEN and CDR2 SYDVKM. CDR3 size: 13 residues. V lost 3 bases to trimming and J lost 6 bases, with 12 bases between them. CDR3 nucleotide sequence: TGTGCCAGCAGTTTTTCCGGCTTGGGCGAGCAGTACTTC. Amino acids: CASSFSGLGEQYF. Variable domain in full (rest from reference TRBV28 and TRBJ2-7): DVKVTQSSRYLVKRTGEKVFLECVQDMDHENMFWYRQDPGLGLRLIYFSYDVKMKEKGDIPEGYSVSREKKERFSLILESASTNQTSMYLCASSFSGLGEQYFGPGTRLTVT.

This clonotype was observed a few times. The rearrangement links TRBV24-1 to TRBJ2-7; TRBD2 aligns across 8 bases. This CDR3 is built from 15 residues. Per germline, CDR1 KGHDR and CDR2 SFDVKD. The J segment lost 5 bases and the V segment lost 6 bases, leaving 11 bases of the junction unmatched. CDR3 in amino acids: CATSQGSGLVNEQYF. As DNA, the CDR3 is TGTGCCACCAGTCAAGGGTCGGGACTAGTTAACGAGCAGTACTTC.

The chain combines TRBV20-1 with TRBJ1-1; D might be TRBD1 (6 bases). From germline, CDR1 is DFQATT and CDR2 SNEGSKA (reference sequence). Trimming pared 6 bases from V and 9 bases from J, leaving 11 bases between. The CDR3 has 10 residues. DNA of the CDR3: TGCAGTGCGGACAGCGATAAAGCTTTCTTT. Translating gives CSADSDKAFF.

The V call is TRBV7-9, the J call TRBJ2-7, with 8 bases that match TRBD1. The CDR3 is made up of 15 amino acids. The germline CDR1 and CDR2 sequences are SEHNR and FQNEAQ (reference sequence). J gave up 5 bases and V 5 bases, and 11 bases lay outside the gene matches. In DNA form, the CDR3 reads TGTGCCAGCAGCGACTGGACAGGGCTAAAGAACGAGCAGTACTTC. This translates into CASSDWTGLKNEQYF.

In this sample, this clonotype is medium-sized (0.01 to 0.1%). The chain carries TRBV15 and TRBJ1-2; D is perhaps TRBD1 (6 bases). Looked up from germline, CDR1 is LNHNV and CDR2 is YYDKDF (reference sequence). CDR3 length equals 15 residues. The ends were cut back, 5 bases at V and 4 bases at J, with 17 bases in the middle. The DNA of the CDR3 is TGTGCCACCAGCCCCGGGGGCTCAGACGGCTATGGCTACACCTTC. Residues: CATSPGGSDGYGYTF.

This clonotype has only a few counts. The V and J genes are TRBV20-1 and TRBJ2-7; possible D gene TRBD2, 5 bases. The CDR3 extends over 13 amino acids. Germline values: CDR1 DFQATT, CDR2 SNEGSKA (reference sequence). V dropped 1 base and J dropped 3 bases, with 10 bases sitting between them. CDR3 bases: TGCAGTGCTAGAGTAGGAGGCCACTACGAGCAGTACTTC. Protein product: CSARVGGHYEQYF.

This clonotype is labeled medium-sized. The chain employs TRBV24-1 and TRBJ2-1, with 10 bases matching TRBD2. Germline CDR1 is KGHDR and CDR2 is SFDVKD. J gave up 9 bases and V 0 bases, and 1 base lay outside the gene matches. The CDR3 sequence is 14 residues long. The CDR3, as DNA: TGTGCCACCAGTGATTTGGCTAGCGGGAGTGAGCAGTTCTTC. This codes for CATSDLASGSEQFF.

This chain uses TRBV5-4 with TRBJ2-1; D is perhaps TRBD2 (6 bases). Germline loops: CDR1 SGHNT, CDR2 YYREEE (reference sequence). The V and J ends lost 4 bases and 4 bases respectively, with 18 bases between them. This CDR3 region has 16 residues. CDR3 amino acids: CASSLPTRTSYNEQFF. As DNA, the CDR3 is TGTGCCAGCAGCCTACCGACTAGGACAAGTTACAATGAGCAGTTCTTC.

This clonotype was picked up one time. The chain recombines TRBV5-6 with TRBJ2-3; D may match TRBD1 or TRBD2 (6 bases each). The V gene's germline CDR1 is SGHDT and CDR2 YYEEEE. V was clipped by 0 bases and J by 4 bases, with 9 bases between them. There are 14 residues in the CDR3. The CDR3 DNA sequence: TGTGCCAGCAGCTTGGCTAGGGGGGCAGATACGCAGTATTTT. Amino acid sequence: CASSLARGADTQYF.

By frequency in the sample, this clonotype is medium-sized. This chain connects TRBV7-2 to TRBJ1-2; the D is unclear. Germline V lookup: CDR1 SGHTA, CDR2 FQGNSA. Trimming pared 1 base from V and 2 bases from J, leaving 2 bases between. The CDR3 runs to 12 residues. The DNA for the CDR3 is TGTGCCAGCAGCTTAGAGAACTATGGCTACACCTTC. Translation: CASSLENYGYTF. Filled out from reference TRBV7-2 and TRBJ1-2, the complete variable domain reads GAGVSQSPSNKVTEKGKDVELRCDPISGHTALYWYRQSLGQGLEFLIYFQGNSAPDKSGLPSDRFSAERTGGSVSTLTIQRTQQEDSAVYLCASSLENYGYTFGSGTRLTVV.

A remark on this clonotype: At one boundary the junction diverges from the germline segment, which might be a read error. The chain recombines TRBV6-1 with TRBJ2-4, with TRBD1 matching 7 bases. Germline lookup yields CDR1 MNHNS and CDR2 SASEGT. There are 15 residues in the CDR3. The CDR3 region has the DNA TGTGCCAGCAGAGAAGACAGGGCCCTTTCAAACATTCAGTACTTC. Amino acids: CASREDRALSNIQYF.

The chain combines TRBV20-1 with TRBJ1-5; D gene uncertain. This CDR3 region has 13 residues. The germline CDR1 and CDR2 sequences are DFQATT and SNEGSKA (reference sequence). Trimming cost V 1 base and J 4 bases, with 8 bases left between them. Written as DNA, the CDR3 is TGCAGTGCTAGAGGTCAGGTAAATCAGCCCCAGCATTTT. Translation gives CSARGQVNQPQHF.

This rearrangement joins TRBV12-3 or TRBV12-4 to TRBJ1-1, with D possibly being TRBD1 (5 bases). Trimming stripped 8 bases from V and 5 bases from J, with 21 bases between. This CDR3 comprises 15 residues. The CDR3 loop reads CASSRVRAMTTEAFF. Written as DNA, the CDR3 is TGTGCCAGCTCTCGAGTCAGGGCTATGACGACTGAAGCTTTCTTT.

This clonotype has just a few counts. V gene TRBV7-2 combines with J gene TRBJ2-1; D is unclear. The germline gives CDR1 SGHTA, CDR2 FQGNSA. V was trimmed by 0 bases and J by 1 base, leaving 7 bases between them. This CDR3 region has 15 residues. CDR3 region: CASSLAANSYNEQFF. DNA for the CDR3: TGTGCCAGCAGCTTAGCGGCTAATTCCTACAATGAGCAGTTCTTC.

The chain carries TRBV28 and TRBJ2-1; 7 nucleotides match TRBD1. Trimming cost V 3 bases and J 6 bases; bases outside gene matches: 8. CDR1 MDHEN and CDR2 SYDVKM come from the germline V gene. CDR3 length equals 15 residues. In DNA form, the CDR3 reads TGTGCCAGCAGTTTTTCCGGTGCAGGGGGCAATGAGCAGTTCTTC. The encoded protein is CASSFSGAGGNEQFF.

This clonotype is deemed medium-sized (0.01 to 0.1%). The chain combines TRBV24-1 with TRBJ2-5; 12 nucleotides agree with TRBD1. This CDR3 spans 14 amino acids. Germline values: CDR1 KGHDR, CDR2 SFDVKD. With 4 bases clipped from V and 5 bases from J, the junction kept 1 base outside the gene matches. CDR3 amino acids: CATSEGQGAETQYF. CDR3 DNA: TGTGCCACCAGTGAGGGACAGGGGGCGGAGACCCAGTACTTC.